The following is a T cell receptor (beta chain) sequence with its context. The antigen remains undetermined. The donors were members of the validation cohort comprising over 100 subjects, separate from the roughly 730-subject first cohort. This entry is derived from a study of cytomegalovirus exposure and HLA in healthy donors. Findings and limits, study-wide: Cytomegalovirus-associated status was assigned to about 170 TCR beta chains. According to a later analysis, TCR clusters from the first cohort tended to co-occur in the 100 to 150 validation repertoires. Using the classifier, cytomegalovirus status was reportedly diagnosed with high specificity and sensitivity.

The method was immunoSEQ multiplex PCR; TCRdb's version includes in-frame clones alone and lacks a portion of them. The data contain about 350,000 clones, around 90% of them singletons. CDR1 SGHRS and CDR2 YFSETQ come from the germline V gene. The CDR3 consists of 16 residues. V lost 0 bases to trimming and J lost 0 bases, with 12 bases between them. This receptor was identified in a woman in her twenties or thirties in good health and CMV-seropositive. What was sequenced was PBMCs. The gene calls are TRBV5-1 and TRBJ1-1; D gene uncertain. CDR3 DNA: TGCGCCAGCAGCTTGGAGGTGCGGGAGGTGAACACTGAAGCTTTCTTT. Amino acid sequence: CASSLEVREVNTEAFF.